This TCR beta chain comes out of a study of cytotoxic CD8 clonotypes in ibrutinib-treated CLL. Turning to the study itself: Mean yields were about 280,000 productive templates and 90,000 to 95,000 productive rearrangements per sample.

The length of the CDR3 is 14 residues. V was clipped by 0 bases and J by 4 bases; unmatched bases: 1. Germline assignment: CDR1 SGHDT and CDR2 YYEEEE. This table comes from immunoSEQ multiplex PCR, and its TCRdb copy is limited to in-frame clones, with some not included. The table records 110,000 to 150,000 clones, approximately 80% of them present only once. This clonotype was obtained from a human donor with chronic lymphocytic leukemia. The sample consisted of PBMCs, taken after 12 months of ibrutinib treatment. V usage is TRBV5-6 and J usage is TRBJ2-7; 10 bases fit TRBD1. Here the CDR3 reads CASSLVGQGYEQYF. In DNA form, the CDR3 reads TGTGCCAGCAGCTTGGTGGGACAGGGGTACGAGCAGTACTTC.